One T cell receptor (beta chain) is described in this entry. No antigen is known for it. The record originates from a study of glioma-infiltrating T cells. Study-wide results and limits: Gliomas, especially low-grade, showed above-expected tissue-blood divergence; non-neoplastic patients showed below.

Using RNA template, CDR3s of TCR alpha and beta were amplified with iRepertoire arm-PCR. One-step reverse transcription and amplification started from approximately 100-400 ng of tissue mRNA or PBMC total RNA. TCRdb analysed the multiplex PCR reads with MiXCR anew, one entry per CDR3 protein. Of about 110,000 distinct CDR3 sequences in the sample, 25% to 30% were seen once. The CDR3 extends over 14 amino acids. Germline CDR1 is MNHEY and CDR2 is SVGAGI. Trimming shortened V by 4 bases and J by 10 bases, and 17 bases separated the two germline ends. The V and J genes are TRBV6-5 and TRBJ2-1, with D possibly called TRBD1 or TRBD2 (5 bases each). The sample consisted of glioma tissue, nonneoplastic brain tissue, or PBMCs (not recorded which). The receptor's source is a human donor with low-grade glioma or glioblastoma, undergoing nonglioma brain surgery, or in good health (not recorded which). The CDR3 protein is CASSLRAGLYEQFF. CDR3 nucleotides: TGTGCCAGCAGTTTGAGGGCAGGGCTGTACGAGCAGTTCTTC.